This T cell receptor (beta chain) was sequenced during a study of T cell responses to AZD1222 COVID-19 vaccine. There are a few counts of this clone. The antigen remains unidentified. The CDR3 consists of 13 residues. Germline-derived CDR1 and CDR2 are SEHNR and FQNEAQ (reference sequence). V dropped 4 bases and J dropped 8 bases, with 11 bases sitting between them. Study results and limitations: Possibly, clonal diversity was underestimated; donors were largely white British and included more females. Epitopes outside B.1.351 and B.1.1.7 mutated regions reportedly drew nearly half of spike TCRs.

Generated by immunoSEQ multiplex PCR, the TCRdb table keeps only in-frame clones and is missing some. The sample includes 95,000 to 150,000 clones, roughly 88% of them seen just once. Specimen: peripheral blood, collected on day 0 of AZD1222 vaccination. The chain combines TRBV7-9 with TRBJ1-4; the D is unclear. The source of this sequence is an adult in good health. DNA of the CDR3: TGTGCCAGCAGCTATGGAGGGAACGAAAAACTGTTTTTT. It is translated as CASSYGGNEKLFF.